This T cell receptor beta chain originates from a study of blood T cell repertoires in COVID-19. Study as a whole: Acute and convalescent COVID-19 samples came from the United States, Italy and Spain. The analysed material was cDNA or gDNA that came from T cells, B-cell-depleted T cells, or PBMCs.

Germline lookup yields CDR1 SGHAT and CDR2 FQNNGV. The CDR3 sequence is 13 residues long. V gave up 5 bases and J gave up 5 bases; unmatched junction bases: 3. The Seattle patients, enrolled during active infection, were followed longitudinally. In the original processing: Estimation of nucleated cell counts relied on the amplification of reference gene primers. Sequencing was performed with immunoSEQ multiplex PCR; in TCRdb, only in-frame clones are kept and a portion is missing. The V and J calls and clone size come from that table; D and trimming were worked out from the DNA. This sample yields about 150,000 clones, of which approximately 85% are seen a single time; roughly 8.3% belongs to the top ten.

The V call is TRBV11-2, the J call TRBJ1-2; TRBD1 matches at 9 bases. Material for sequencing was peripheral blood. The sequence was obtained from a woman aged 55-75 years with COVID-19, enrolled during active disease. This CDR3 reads CASSPGTGYGYTF. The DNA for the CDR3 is TGTGCCAGCAGCCCCGGGACAGGGTATGGCTACACCTTC.